The text below deals with one TCR beta chain. As yet, its antigen is unknown. The sample originates from a study of monozygotic twins with inflammatory bowel disease. Overall study findings and caveats: Against healthy co-twins, IBD patients had lower TCRbeta diversity (measured by inverse Simpson). Relative clonotype sharing with others was diminished in IBD patients versus healthy twins, particularly with disease activity.

The CDR3 is made up of 14 amino acids. Each UMI, carrying a 6-nucleotide sample barcode, came from template switching. TCRdb reanalyzed the 5' RACE reads, giving one entry per CDR3 protein sequence and no DNA. The sample's table shows around 410,000 distinct CDR3 sequences. The rearrangement joins TRBV12-3 or TRBV12-4 to TRBJ1-2; the TCRdb call, TRBD1, lacks DNA for checking. The sequence was obtained from a human donor with ulcerative colitis or Crohn's disease, or a healthy co-twin of an affected twin (not recorded which). The source material was blood. CDR3 loop: CASSHGQFVYGYTF.